A selection of T cell receptor beta chains follows, all from one sample in a study of cytomegalovirus exposure and HLA in healthy donors. The protocol was immunoSEQ multiplex PCR, while the TCRdb copy is restricted to in-frame clones and leaves out a portion. The sample lists 200,000 or so clones, approximately 83% occurring once. Material: PBMCs. The source of these receptors is a boy younger than 10 in good health and CMV-seronegative. Both conserved end residues are part of each CDR3. Each record gives: D gene, clone size, V gene, J gene, CDR3 DNA, CDR3 protein. The D gene is left open where the match is weak. Clone size is stated in some rows and not others, as once, few, many or a class when expanded.

TRBD2,NA,TRBV11-2,TRBJ2-7,TGTGCCAGCAGCTCGATGACTAGCGGGGGGGCCTACGAGCAGTACTTC,CASSSMTSGGAYEQYF
NA,once,TRBV7-2,TRBJ1-2,TGTGCCAGCAGCTTAGCGGCAGGGAATTATGGCTACACCTTC,CASSLAAGNYGYTF
TRBD2,NA,TRBV2,TRBJ2-2,TGTGCCAGCAGTGAGTCAGGCGGGGGGACCGGGGAGCTGTTTTTT,CASSESGGGTGELFF
NA,few,TRBV7-9,TRBJ1-1,TGTGCCAGCAGCTTTGACACCTACACTGAAGCTTTCTTT,CASSFDTYTEAFF
TRBD2,NA,TRBV5-1,TRBJ2-3,TGCGCCAGCAGCCTGGGACTAGCGGGGGTGGATACGCAGTATTTT,CASSLGLAGVDTQYF
NA,NA,TRBV5-1,TRBJ2-3,TGCGCCAGCAGCCCGTCCGGGAGCACAGATACGCAGTATTTT,CASSPSGSTDTQYF
TRBD2,NA,TRBV7-3,TRBJ2-3,TGTGCCAGCAGCTTAGAGGCTAGCGGGGTAGGCACAGATACGCAGTATTTT,CASSLEASGVGTDTQYF
NA,NA,TRBV6-5,TRBJ1-6,TGTGCCAGCAAAGAAGTCCCGAGGGAACCCCTCCACTTT,CASKEVPREPLHF
TRBD1,once,TRBV7-2,TRBJ1-2,TGTGCCAGCAGCTTAGGAGGACAGGGGGCTTTTGGCTATGGCTACACCTTC,CASSLGGQGAFGYGYTF
TRBD1,NA,TRBV7-2,TRBJ1-2,TGTGCCAGCAGCCAACAGGGGGACGGCTACACCTTC,CASSQQGDGYTF
TRBD2,NA,TRBV18,TRBJ2-1,TGTGCCAGCTCACCACGGCCTAGCGGGGAGAATGAGCAGTTCTTC,CASSPRPSGENEQFF
NA,NA,TRBV11-2,TRBJ1-2,TGTGCCAGCAGCTTAGATCTTTCGTTCGGCTACACCTTC,CASSLDLSFGYTF
TRBD2,NA,TRBV6-5,TRBJ2-1,TGTGCCAGCAGTTTACGACTAGCGGGGGGGCTGGATGAGCAGTTCTTC,CASSLRLAGGLDEQFF
NA,few,TRBV21-1,TRBJ2-3,TGTGCCAGCTTTGTTGGACAGGATTTCACAGATACGCAGTATTTT,CASFVGQDFTDTQYF
TRBD2,NA,TRBV10-3,TRBJ2-5,TGTGCCACCTCGGGGGGGTCAGAGACCCAGTACTTC,CATSGGSETQYF
NA,NA,TRBV2,TRBJ1-3,TGTGCCAGCAGTGATGTCGGGTCTGGAAACACCATATATTTT,CASSDVGSGNTIYF
NA,NA,TRBV6-1,TRBJ1-2,TGTGCCAGCACCGAAAACGGGGGTGGCTACACCTTC,CASTENGGGYTF
NA,NA,TRBV7-4,TRBJ2-1,TGTGCCAGCAGCTTACGGGGGAACCTCTCGCAGTTCTTC,CASSLRGNLSQFF
TRBD1,NA,TRBV18,TRBJ1-2,TGTGCCAGCTCACCTCCCGGGACAGGGGAGGGCTACACCTTC,CASSPPGTGEGYTF
TRBD1,NA,TRBV7-2,TRBJ1-2,TGTGCCAGCGGGACAGACTCCTATGGCTACACCTTC,CASGTDSYGYTF
NA,NA,TRBV7-9,TRBJ1-2,TGTGCCAGCAGCTTAATCCTCGGAGAGGGAAACTTTTTTAACTATGGCTACACCTTC,CASSLILGEGNFFNYGYTF
TRBD1,NA,TRBV5-4,TRBJ1-1,TGTGCCAGCAGCTCGAGGTTCGGACAGGGGGCGGACACTGAAGCTTTCTTT,CASSSRFGQGADTEAFF
NA,NA,TRBV7-9,TRBJ1-2,TGTGCCAGCAGCTTAGTTATCGGACAGAGTTATGGCTACACCTTC,CASSLVIGQSYGYTF
NA,NA,TRBV6-1,TRBJ2-7,TGTGCCAGCGGAGGATGGGTCGACTACGAGCAGTACTTC,CASGGWVDYEQYF
NA,NA,TRBV6-6,TRBJ2-3,TGTGCCAGCAGAGAAGGAGGGACAGAGACAGATACGCAGTATTTT,CASREGGTETDTQYF
TRBD1,NA,TRBV19,TRBJ1-5,TGTGCCAGTAGTCCGACAGGGGGCGAGAATCAGCCCCAGCATTTT,CASSPTGGENQPQHF
NA,NA,TRBV25-1,TRBJ1-1,TGTGCCAGCAGTGAAGGGGCAGATCTGTCCACTGAAGCTTTCTTT,CASSEGADLSTEAFF
TRBD2,NA,TRBV10-3,TRBJ2-3,TGTGCCATCAAGCGGGACCCCCGACATACGCAGTATTTT,CAIKRDPRHTQYF
NA,once,TRBV21-1,TRBJ1-5,TGTGCCAGCAGCAAAAAAGGATCGACGGGGATGAGGTACAATCAGCCCCAGCATTTT,CASSKKGSTGMRYNQPQHF
NA,NA,TRBV4-3,TRBJ1-2,TGCGCCAGCAGCCAAGAGGTACAGGATGGCTACACCTTC,CASSQEVQDGYTF
TRBD2,NA,TRBV9,TRBJ2-5,TGTGCCAGCAGCGTAGATGGGACTAGAGAAGAGACCCAGTACTTC,CASSVDGTREETQYF
TRBD2,NA,TRBV5-1,TRBJ2-2,TGCGCCAGCAGCTTTTTGACTAGCGGGGGGGCCGTAACCGGGGAGCTGTTTTTT,CASSFLTSGGAVTGELFF
NA,NA,TRBV21-1,TRBJ1-5,TGTGCCAGCAGCCCCAGACAGGGATACCAGCCCCAGCATTTT,CASSPRQGYQPQHF
TRBD2,NA,TRBV4-2,TRBJ2-3,TGTGCCAGCAGCCTAAGATCCGGGACTAGCGGGGGGCAAGGTACAGATACGCAGTATTTT,CASSLRSGTSGGQGTDTQYF
NA,NA,TRBV7-8,TRBJ2-1,TGTGCCAGCAGCTCCCTAATCGGTAGGGGGACGAATGAGCAGTTCTTC,CASSSLIGRGTNEQFF
TRBD1,NA,TRBV5-1,TRBJ2-1,TGCGCCAGCAGCAGGGACAGTTCTTGGATCTACAATGAGCAGTTCTTC,CASSRDSSWIYNEQFF
TRBD1,NA,TRBV5-1,TRBJ2-7,TGCGCCAGCAGCCCGGACAGGGTGTGGGAGCAGTACTTC,CASSPDRVWEQYF
NA,few,TRBV19,TRBJ1-2,TGTGCCAGTAGTATCTTCGGTGGAGGCAGGGGCTATGGCTACACCTTC,CASSIFGGGRGYGYTF
NA,NA,TRBV2,TRBJ1-2,TGTGCCAGCAGGGACGACAGGACTGAAGGCTACACCTTC,CASRDDRTEGYTF
TRBD2,NA,TRBV7-2,TRBJ2-5,TGTGCCAGCAGCTTTCCTGCGGGGGGGCCTGAGTTGGAGACCCAGTACTTC,CASSFPAGGPELETQYF
NA,NA,TRBV27,TRBJ2-5,TGTGCCAGCTGCGGGGACAGTAATCCACAAGAGACCCAGTACTTC,CASCGDSNPQETQYF
TRBD1,NA,TRBV14,TRBJ1-2,TGTGCCAGCAGCCCTCACGCAGGGGGCTCATCTAACTATGGCTACACCTTC,CASSPHAGGSSNYGYTF
NA,NA,TRBV10-3,TRBJ2-2,TGTGCCATCAGTGAGACCCCCGGGGGGCTAGACGGGGAGCTGTTTTTT,CAISETPGGLDGELFF
TRBD1,few,TRBV2,TRBJ2-5,TGTGCCAGCAGTGGAACAGGGGGGCAGGAGACCCAGTACTTC,CASSGTGGQETQYF
TRBD2,NA,TRBV5-4,TRBJ2-7,TGTGCCAGCAGCACTCTAGCGGGGGGGTCCGAGCAGTACTTC,CASSTLAGGSEQYF
NA,NA,TRBV5-6,TRBJ1-1,TGTGCCAGCAGCTTTGGGCGGGGGTTCGACACTGAAGCTTTCTTT,CASSFGRGFDTEAFF
NA,once,TRBV7-8,TRBJ2-3,TGTGCCAGCAGCTTAGGGCTAGATACGCAGTATTTT,CASSLGLDTQYF
NA,NA,TRBV4-2,TRBJ2-1,TGTGCCAGCAGCCAAGATCAAGGCGGGGGCCAATCCGAGGATGAGCAGTTCTTC,CASSQDQGGGQSEDEQFF
TRBD1,NA,TRBV7-2,TRBJ2-5,TGTGCCAGCAGCCGACAGGGTAGTGGAGAGACCCAGTACTTC,CASSRQGSGETQYF
TRBD1,few,TRBV9,TRBJ1-2,TGTGCCAGCAGCGAACATCCCGGGACAGTAGCCACCTTC,CASSEHPGTVATF
NA,NA,TRBV7-9,TRBJ2-7,TGTGCCAGCAGCTCCCAGGGGAACGAGCAGTACTTC,CASSSQGNEQYF